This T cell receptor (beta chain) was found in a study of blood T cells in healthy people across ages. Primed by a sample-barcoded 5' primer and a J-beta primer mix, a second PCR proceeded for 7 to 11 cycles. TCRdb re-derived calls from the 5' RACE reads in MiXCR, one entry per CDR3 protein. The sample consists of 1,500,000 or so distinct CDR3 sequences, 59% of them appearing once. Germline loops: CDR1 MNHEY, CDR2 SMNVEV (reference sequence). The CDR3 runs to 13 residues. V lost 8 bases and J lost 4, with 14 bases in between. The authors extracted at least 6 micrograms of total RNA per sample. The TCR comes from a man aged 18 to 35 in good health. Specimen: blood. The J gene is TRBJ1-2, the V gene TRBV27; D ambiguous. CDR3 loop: CASGLTYSYGYTF. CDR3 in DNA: TGTGCCAGCGGGCTGACGTATAGCTATGGCTACACCTTC.